This T cell receptor beta chain appears in the sequencing data of a study of T cells in Graves' hyperthyroidism and ophthalmopathy. Whole-study context: The initial diagnosis was the point when peripheral blood was collected, ahead of any treatment.

This clonotype was counted between two and nine times. The antigen remains undetermined. Any patient presenting with uncontrolled infection, other autoimmune disease, pregnancy or lactation was left out. Germline CDR1 is LNHDA and CDR2 is SQIVND (reference sequence). CDR3 length: 15 residues. Trimming shortened V by 4 bases and J by 5 bases, and 18 bases separated the two germline ends. TCR beta CDR3 sequences were amplified from RNA transcripts. Initially, a first-round RT-PCR of the TCR CDR3 employed the HTBI primer set. TCRdb reprocessed the multiplex PCR reads with MiXCR, giving one entry per CDR3 protein. The sample has under 450,000 distinct CDR3 sequences, about 17% seen once. The study, taken as a whole, reports: Blood also showed most of the thyroid clonotypes that were expanded above 0.001.

This sequence was found in a woman aged 25 to 39 with Graves' hyperthyroidism that later progressed to Graves' ophthalmopathy. The chain recombines TRBV19 with TRBJ2-7; tentatively, D is TRBD1 or TRBD2 (6 bases each). The source material was blood. The CDR3 bases are TGTGCCAGTAGTAGGGAGGCAGGGGACGTCCACGAGCAGTACTTC. Its protein product is CASSREAGDVHEQYF.